These T cell receptor beta chains were read from a single sample in a study of T-cell memory formation after mild COVID-19. TCRdb reprocessed the 5' RACE reads with MiXCR, giving one entry per CDR3 protein. The sample includes more than 350,000 distinct CDR3 sequences, about 21% of them seen just once. The sample consisted of PBMCs or a T cell subset sorted from them (not recorded which). The source is an adult woman who had mild COVID-19 (a few samples of this study predate the infection). Cell type and time point are not known. Each CDR3 is given with its conserved first and last residue. The D gene is left open where the match is weak. Clone size is not always given. Where it is, it says once, few, many or a class for expanded clones.

v_call: TRBV2
clone_size: few
d_call: TRBD1
j_call: TRBJ1-1
cdr3_aa: CASDRGTGDGEAFF
cdr3_nt: TGTGCCAGCGATCGGGGGACAGGGGATGGTGAAGCTTTCTTT

v_call: TRBV12-3/TRBV12-4
clone_size: few
d_call: -
j_call: TRBJ1-1
cdr3_aa: CASSLGGFEAFF
cdr3_nt: TGTGCCAGCAGTTTAGGGGGGTTTGAAGCTTTCTTT

v_call: TRBV10-3
clone_size: many
d_call: TRBD2
j_call: TRBJ2-1
cdr3_aa: CAISLGGGSTYNEQFF
cdr3_nt: TGTGCCATCAGCCTCGGGGGAGGGTCCACATACAATGAGCAGTTCTTC

v_call: TRBV9
clone_size: -
d_call: -
j_call: TRBJ1-1
cdr3_aa: CASSGDPGTEAFF
cdr3_nt: TGTGCCAGCAGCGGCGACCCCGGCACTGAAGCTTTCTTT

v_call: TRBV5-1
clone_size: many
d_call: -
j_call: TRBJ2-3
cdr3_aa: CASSRTGGTDTQYF
cdr3_nt: TGCGCCAGCAGCCGAACGGGGGGCACAGATACGCAGTATTTT

v_call: TRBV20-1
clone_size: -
d_call: TRBD2
j_call: TRBJ2-1
cdr3_aa: CSASAGEQFF
cdr3_nt: TGCAGTGCTTCAGCGGGGGAGCAGTTCTTC

v_call: TRBV2
clone_size: -
d_call: -
j_call: TRBJ1-5
cdr3_aa: CASRADMNQPQHF
cdr3_nt: TGTGCCAGCAGGGCGGATATGAATCAGCCCCAGCATTTT

v_call: TRBV3-1
clone_size: -
d_call: -
j_call: TRBJ1-1
cdr3_aa: CASSPGSPNTEAFF
cdr3_nt: TGTGCCAGCAGTCCCGGGTCGCCGAACACTGAAGCTTTCTTT

v_call: TRBV4-3
clone_size: few
d_call: -
j_call: TRBJ2-4
cdr3_aa: CASSQDHGGDTYKNIQYF
cdr3_nt: TGCGCCAGCAGCCAAGATCATGGGGGCGACACTTACAAAAACATTCAGTACTTC

v_call: TRBV28
clone_size: -
d_call: -
j_call: TRBJ1-5
cdr3_aa: CASSFPTELSNQPQHF
cdr3_nt: TGTGCCAGCAGTTTCCCTACAGAATTAAGCAATCAGCCCCAGCATTTT

v_call: TRBV5-1
clone_size: few
d_call: -
j_call: TRBJ2-6
cdr3_aa: CASSIEPGANVLTF
cdr3_nt: TGCGCCAGCAGCATCGAACCGGGGGCCAACGTCCTGACTTTC

v_call: TRBV4-1
clone_size: few
d_call: -
j_call: TRBJ2-1
cdr3_aa: CASSQSLSQSKNEQFF
cdr3_nt: TGCGCCAGCAGCCAGTCACTTAGCCAGTCTAAGAATGAGCAGTTCTTC

v_call: TRBV27
clone_size: -
d_call: -
j_call: TRBJ2-3
cdr3_aa: CASSFLGLGTTDTQYF
cdr3_nt: TGTGCCAGCAGTTTTTTGGGACTGGGGACTACAGATACGCAGTATTTT

v_call: TRBV6-6
clone_size: -
d_call: -
j_call: TRBJ1-4
cdr3_aa: CASSYVGEVWEKLFF
cdr3_nt: TGTGCCAGCAGTTACGTGGGGGAGGTGTGGGAAAAACTGTTTTTT

v_call: TRBV29-1
clone_size: few
d_call: -
j_call: TRBJ2-7
cdr3_aa: CSVEDPPFSYEQYF
cdr3_nt: TGCAGCGTTGAAGATCCCCCCTTTTCCTACGAGCAGTACTTC

v_call: TRBV20-1
clone_size: -
d_call: -
j_call: TRBJ2-3
cdr3_aa: CSARARDTQYF
cdr3_nt: TGCAGTGCTCGAGCTCGGGATACGCAGTATTTT

v_call: TRBV11-2
clone_size: few
d_call: TRBD1
j_call: TRBJ2-7
cdr3_aa: CASSRYPPGTGNEQYF
cdr3_nt: TGTGCCAGCAGCCGATATCCACCCGGGACAGGAAACGAGCAGTACTTC

v_call: TRBV7-6
clone_size: few
d_call: -
j_call: TRBJ2-1
cdr3_aa: CASSFRQVYFWDEQFF
cdr3_nt: TGTGCCAGCAGCTTTCGACAGGTTTATTTTTGGGATGAGCAGTTCTTC

v_call: TRBV7-3
clone_size: few
d_call: -
j_call: TRBJ2-2
cdr3_aa: CASSLASFGELFF
cdr3_nt: TGTGCCAGCAGCCTCGCCTCCTTCGGGGAGCTGTTTTTT

v_call: TRBV3-1
clone_size: -
d_call: -
j_call: TRBJ2-1
cdr3_aa: CASSLRGPPNEQFF
cdr3_nt: TGTGCCAGCAGCCTCCGGGGACCCCCCAATGAGCAGTTCTTC

v_call: TRBV2
clone_size: few
d_call: -
j_call: TRBJ2-7
cdr3_aa: CASTSTAEQYF
cdr3_nt: TGTGCCAGCACCTCCACGGCCGAGCAGTACTTC

v_call: TRBV7-3
clone_size: -
d_call: -
j_call: TRBJ2-4
cdr3_aa: CASSLTDLGGDIQYF
cdr3_nt: TGTGCCAGCAGCCTGACCGACCTGGGAGGCGACATTCAGTACTTC

v_call: TRBV11-2
clone_size: few
d_call: -
j_call: TRBJ2-7
cdr3_aa: CASSTNQGRVDHEQYF
cdr3_nt: TGTGCCAGCAGCACAAACCAGGGGAGGGTGGACCACGAGCAGTACTTC

v_call: TRBV7-8
clone_size: -
d_call: TRBD1
j_call: TRBJ2-7
cdr3_aa: CASSLDEQGAQEQYF
cdr3_nt: TGTGCCAGCAGCCTAGACGAACAGGGGGCACAGGAGCAGTACTTC

v_call: TRBV9
clone_size: -
d_call: TRBD2
j_call: TRBJ2-3
cdr3_aa: CASSERSLAGGSTDTQYF
cdr3_nt: TGTGCCAGCAGCGAGAGGAGTTTAGCGGGAGGTAGCACAGATACGCAGTATTTT

v_call: TRBV5-4
clone_size: -
d_call: TRBD1
j_call: TRBJ1-2
cdr3_aa: CASSPTGGADLNYGYTF
cdr3_nt: TGTGCCAGCAGCCCCACAGGGGGCGCCGACCTTAACTATGGCTACACCTTC

v_call: TRBV2
clone_size: few
d_call: TRBD2
j_call: TRBJ2-1
cdr3_aa: CASTRLAGVKFF
cdr3_nt: TGTGCCAGCACCAGACTAGCGGGAGTGAAGTTCTTC

v_call: TRBV12-2
clone_size: many
d_call: -
j_call: TRBJ2-7
cdr3_aa: CASRFQFHQEFIGRGQYF
cdr3_nt: TGTGCAAGTCGCTTTCAATTTCATCAGGAATTTATCGGTCGGGGTCAGTACTTC

v_call: TRBV7-8
clone_size: -
d_call: -
j_call: TRBJ2-3
cdr3_aa: CASSPGRAFSTDTQYF
cdr3_nt: TGTGCCAGCAGCCCCGGGCGGGCCTTCTCCACAGATACGCAGTATTTT

v_call: TRBV27
clone_size: -
d_call: TRBD1
j_call: TRBJ1-1
cdr3_aa: CASSAQGTRTEAFF
cdr3_nt: TGTGCCAGCAGTGCACAGGGGACGAGGACTGAAGCTTTCTTT

v_call: TRBV6-5
clone_size: -
d_call: -
j_call: TRBJ2-7
cdr3_aa: CASKQGVSYEQYF
cdr3_nt: TGTGCCAGCAAACAGGGTGTGTCCTACGAGCAGTACTTC

v_call: TRBV6-5
clone_size: -
d_call: -
j_call: TRBJ2-1
cdr3_aa: CASRPSDSHNEQFF
cdr3_nt: TGTGCCAGCAGACCATCTGACAGCCACAATGAGCAGTTCTTC

v_call: TRBV12-3/TRBV12-4
clone_size: few
d_call: -
j_call: TRBJ1-2
cdr3_aa: CASTSGQNYGYTF
cdr3_nt: TGTGCCAGCACCTCCGGACAGAACTATGGCTACACCTTC

v_call: TRBV7-8
clone_size: -
d_call: -
j_call: TRBJ2-6
cdr3_aa: CASSLRRAGANVLTF
cdr3_nt: TGTGCCAGCAGCTTACGAAGGGCTGGGGCCAACGTCCTGACTTTC

v_call: TRBV30
clone_size: few
d_call: -
j_call: TRBJ2-1
cdr3_aa: CALRAREQFF
cdr3_nt: TGTGCCTTGCGAGCGAGAGAGCAGTTCTTC

v_call: TRBV4-3
clone_size: -
d_call: -
j_call: TRBJ1-1
cdr3_aa: CASSPGWPKNTEAFF
cdr3_nt: TGCGCCAGCAGTCCAGGGTGGCCTAAGAACACTGAAGCTTTCTTT

v_call: TRBV12-3/TRBV12-4
clone_size: few
d_call: TRBD1
j_call: TRBJ2-3
cdr3_aa: CATSGQGPYTQYF
cdr3_nt: TGTGCCACCTCGGGACAGGGTCCGTATACGCAGTATTTT

v_call: TRBV5-1
clone_size: few
d_call: TRBD1
j_call: TRBJ2-7
cdr3_aa: CASSLSVTGVEQYF
cdr3_nt: TGCGCCAGCAGCTTGAGTGTGACAGGGGTCGAGCAGTACTTC

v_call: TRBV6-6
clone_size: many
d_call: -
j_call: TRBJ2-5
cdr3_aa: CASGYGRGQETQYF
cdr3_nt: TGTGCCAGCGGGTACGGGAGGGGGCAGGAGACCCAGTACTTC

v_call: TRBV30
clone_size: -
d_call: -
j_call: TRBJ2-2
cdr3_aa: CAWSALGPGELFF
cdr3_nt: TGTGCCTGGAGTGCGTTAGGGCCCGGGGAGCTGTTTTTT

v_call: TRBV12-3/TRBV12-4
clone_size: -
d_call: -
j_call: TRBJ2-7
cdr3_aa: CASSLALTSSYEQYF
cdr3_nt: TGTGCCAGCAGTTTGGCCTTGACAAGCTCCTACGAGCAGTACTTC

v_call: TRBV12-3/TRBV12-4
clone_size: -
d_call: -
j_call: TRBJ1-5
cdr3_aa: CASSHTGSWNQPQHF
cdr3_nt: TGTGCCAGCAGTCATACAGGGTCTTGGAATCAGCCCCAGCATTTT

v_call: TRBV20-1
clone_size: -
d_call: -
j_call: TRBJ2-5
cdr3_aa: CSAREDPSGTQYF
cdr3_nt: TGCAGTGCTAGAGAAGACCCGAGTGGGACCCAGTACTTC

v_call: TRBV13
clone_size: once
d_call: TRBD2
j_call: TRBJ2-2
cdr3_aa: CASSLGTSTGELFF
cdr3_nt: TGTGCCAGCAGCCTCGGGACTAGCACCGGGGAGCTGTTTTTT

v_call: TRBV4-1
clone_size: -
d_call: TRBD2
j_call: TRBJ2-2
cdr3_aa: CASSQGAPGTSGGVWELFF
cdr3_nt: TGCGCCAGCAGCCAAGGGGCCCCGGGGACTAGCGGGGGGGTATGGGAGCTGTTTTTT

v_call: TRBV6-6
clone_size: -
d_call: TRBD2
j_call: TRBJ2-3
cdr3_aa: CASNLGTKGTDTQYF
cdr3_nt: TGTGCCAGCAATCTAGGGACTAAGGGCACAGATACGCAGTATTTT

v_call: TRBV7-2
clone_size: -
d_call: -
j_call: TRBJ1-2
cdr3_aa: CASSLVTGGGYGYTF
cdr3_nt: TGTGCCAGCAGCTTAGTAACGGGGGGAGGCTATGGCTACACCTTC

v_call: TRBV7-2
clone_size: few
d_call: -
j_call: TRBJ1-2
cdr3_aa: CASSPAGTSNGYTF
cdr3_nt: TGTGCCAGCAGCCCGGCCGGGACATCAAATGGCTACACCTTC

v_call: TRBV5-4
clone_size: -
d_call: -
j_call: TRBJ1-1
cdr3_aa: CASSLLGGSRNTEAFF
cdr3_nt: TGTGCCAGCAGCTTGCTCGGGGGGTCTCGGAACACTGAAGCTTTCTTT

v_call: TRBV14
clone_size: few
d_call: -
j_call: TRBJ2-7
cdr3_aa: CASSQFRGREQYF
cdr3_nt: TGTGCCAGCAGCCAATTCCGAGGACGGGAGCAGTACTTC